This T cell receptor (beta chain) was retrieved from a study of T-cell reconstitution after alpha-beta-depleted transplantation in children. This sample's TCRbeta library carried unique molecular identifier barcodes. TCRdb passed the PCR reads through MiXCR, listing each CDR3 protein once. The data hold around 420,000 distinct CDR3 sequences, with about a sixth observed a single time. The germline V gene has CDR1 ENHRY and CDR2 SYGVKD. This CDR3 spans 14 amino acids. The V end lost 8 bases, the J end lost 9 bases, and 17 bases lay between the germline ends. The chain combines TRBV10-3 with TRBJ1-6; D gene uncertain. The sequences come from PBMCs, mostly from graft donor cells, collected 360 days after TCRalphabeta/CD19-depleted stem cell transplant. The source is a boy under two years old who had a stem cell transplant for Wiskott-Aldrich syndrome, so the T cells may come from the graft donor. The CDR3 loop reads CAISASGRFSPLHF. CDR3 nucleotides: TGTGCCATCTCAGCCAGCGGACGTTTTTCACCCCTCCACTTT.